This T cell receptor (beta chain) came from a study of cytomegalovirus exposure and HLA in healthy donors. Study-wide background: Both the 120 validation repertoires and the 500 to 700 first-cohort repertoires used the same platform, as reported by a later analysis.

Regarding the study as a whole: Listed as cytomegalovirus-associated were 150 to 200 TCR beta chains. In a later analysis, first-cohort TCR clusters were found to tend to co-occur in the 120 or so validation repertoires. Through in vitro validation, a few CMV-associated chains were shown to be specific for CMV antigens.

As concerns this clone: The target antigen is unknown.

The germline gives CDR1 MDHEN, CDR2 SYDVKM. The CDR3 covers 13 residues. Trimming left V 7 bases short and J 11 bases short, with 20 bases between. Sequenced by immunoSEQ multiplex PCR; TCRdb stores in-frame clones only, minus some. The data hold 100,000 to 150,000 clones, with 90% to 97% observed a single time. Sample: PBMCs. This chain links TRBV28 with TRBJ1-1; D gene unclear. This sequence was found in a man between 18 and 29 years old in good health and CMV-seronegative. This CDR3 reads CASTLGREGQAFF. The CDR3 DNA follows: TGTGCCAGCACCCTCGGAAGGGAGGGTCAGGCTTTCTTT.